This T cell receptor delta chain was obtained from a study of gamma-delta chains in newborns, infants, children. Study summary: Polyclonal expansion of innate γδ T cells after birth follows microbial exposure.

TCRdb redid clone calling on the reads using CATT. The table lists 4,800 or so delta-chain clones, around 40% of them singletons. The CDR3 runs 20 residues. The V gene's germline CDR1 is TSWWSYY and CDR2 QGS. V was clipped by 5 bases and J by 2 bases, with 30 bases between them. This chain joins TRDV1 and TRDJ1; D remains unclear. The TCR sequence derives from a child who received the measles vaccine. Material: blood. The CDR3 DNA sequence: TGTGCTCTTGGGCCGGCCGTCCCTCCCCGTGCAGGGCGTGGAACCGATAAACTCATCTTT. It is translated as CALGPAVPPRAGRGTDKLIF.